The 32 T cell receptor beta chains below come from one sample, sequenced in a study of T-cell reconstitution after alpha-beta-depleted transplantation in children. As it was prepared, the TCRbeta library received unique molecular identifiers. TCRdb ran MiXCR on the PCR reads and lists one entry per CDR3 protein. The data hold fewer than 700,000 distinct CDR3 sequences, with 10% to 15% observed a single time. Sequences were derived from PBMCs, mostly from graft donor cells, sampled 360 days after TCRalphabeta/CD19-depleted stem cell transplant. Receptors originate from a male patient under 18 who had a stem cell transplant for acute myeloid leukemia, so the T cells may come from the graft donor.

This clonotype appeared a few times. The gene calls are TRBV4-3 and TRBJ2-7, with D unresolved. CDR1 and CDR2 (germline): LGHNA, YSLEER. V was clipped by 1 base and J by 0 bases, with 10 bases between them. The CDR3 is 15 residues long. The CDR3 loop reads CASSQVPASSYEQYF. Here the CDR3 DNA reads TGCGCCAGCAGCCAAGTTCCCGCCAGCTCCTACGAGCAGTACTTC.

This clonotype was found many times. V usage is TRBV11-2 and J usage is TRBJ2-1; 8 nucleotides match TRBD2. Germline V lookup: CDR1 SGHAT, CDR2 FQNNGV. With V trimmed by 1 base and J by 7 bases, 15 bases remained unmatched. The CDR3 has 18 amino acids. The CDR3, as DNA: TGTGCCAGCAGCTTAGGAGGAGGCTTAAGCGGGAGAAGGAATGAGCAGTTCTTC. Its protein product is CASSLGGGLSGRRNEQFF.

Only a few counts were recorded for this clonotype. The V and J genes are TRBV6-5 and TRBJ2-7, with TRBD2 matching 7 bases. Germline assignment: CDR1 MNHEY and CDR2 SVGAGI. With 6 bases clipped from V and 4 bases from J, the junction kept 6 bases outside the gene matches. This CDR3 region has 13 residues. The CDR3: CASSGSGKYEQYF. In DNA, the CDR3 is TGTGCCAGCAGCGGGAGCGGGAAATACGAGCAGTACTTC.

This clonotype was seen more than once but under ten times. The chain uses TRBV5-1 and TRBJ2-7; no clear D gene. The germline V gene has CDR1 SGHRS and CDR2 YFSETQ. This CDR3 is built from 14 residues. V gave up 3 bases and J gave up 5 bases, with 15 bases separating them. The CDR3 here is CASSYGDELHEQYF. CDR3 DNA sequence: TGCGCCAGCAGCTATGGGGATGAGCTCCACGAGCAGTACTTC.

J is TRBJ2-2 and V is TRBV20-1; TRBD1 is a possible D gene (5 bases). The V end lost 0 bases, the J end lost 8 bases, and 13 bases lay between the germline ends. Germline CDR1 and CDR2: DFQATT and SNEGSKA (reference sequence). The CDR3 runs 14 residues. The CDR3 region has the DNA TGCAGTGCTAGAGATCCGGCAGGGTCGGGGGAGCTGTTTTTT. Its protein is CSARDPAGSGELFF.

This clonotype was counted many times. The V gene is TRBV6-2 or TRBV6-3, the J gene TRBJ1-1; D remains ambiguous. The germline V gene encodes CDR1 MNHEY and CDR2 SVGEGT. There are 12 residues in the CDR3. The V end lost 5 bases, the J end lost 7 bases, and 11 bases lay between the germline ends. The CDR3 region is CASSPTGFEAFF. The CDR3 bases are TGTGCCAGCAGTCCCACGGGCTTTGAAGCTTTCTTT.

The genes are TRBV27 and TRBJ2-1, with a tentative D call TRBD1 (5 bases). Per germline, CDR1 MNHEY and CDR2 SMNVEV (reference sequence). This CDR3 comprises 14 residues. V lost 6 bases and J 7 bases, leaving 16 bases between the germline ends. The CDR3 nucleotides are TGTGCCAGCAGCCTTGGACATCGCGATAATGAGCAGTTCTTC. Translating it yields CASSLGHRDNEQFF.

This clonotype was detected only a few times. The V call is TRBV20-1, the J call TRBJ2-3; 9 nucleotides line up with TRBD1. The V gene end was trimmed by 0 bases and the J gene end by 2 bases; junction bases not matched to a gene: 3. The germline gives CDR1 DFQATT, CDR2 SNEGSKA (reference sequence). This CDR3 region has 15 residues. The CDR3 region has the DNA TGCAGTGCTAGAGACGACAGGGGGTTCACAGATACGCAGTATTTT. This encodes CSARDDRGFTDTQYF.

The V and J genes are TRBV7-3 and TRBJ2-7; a possible D gene is TRBD1 (5 bases). V was trimmed by 2 bases and J by 2 bases, leaving 13 bases between them. CDR3 length equals 15 residues. CDR1 is SGHTA and CDR2 is FQGTGA in the germline V gene. CDR3 nucleotide sequence: TGTGCCAGCAGCTTAGGGGCCTGGCAACCCTACGAGCAGTACTTC. This sequence encodes CASSLGAWQPYEQYF.

This clonotype was observed at least ten times. This sequence joins TRBV29-1 and TRBJ2-1; 8 bases are a match to TRBD1. With 6 bases clipped from V and 8 bases from J, the junction kept 6 bases outside the gene matches. CDR3 size: 12 residues. CDR1 SQVTM and CDR2 ANQGSEA come from the germline V gene. In DNA, the CDR3 is TGCAGCGTGACCGGACAGGGCTATGAGCAGTTCTTC. Its translation: CSVTGQGYEQFF.

This clonotype has only a few counts. CDR3 in amino acids: CASRTYTDTQYF. The CDR3 DNA reads TGCGCCAGCAGGACGTACACAGATACGCAGTATTTT. V usage is TRBV5-1 and J usage is TRBJ2-3; D gene ambiguous. Germline V gene data show CDR1 as SGHRS and CDR2 as YFSETQ. This CDR3 is 12 amino acids long. V was trimmed by 5 bases and J by 2 bases, leaving 6 bases between them.

This clonotype turned up a few times. The V gene is TRBV19, the J gene TRBJ2-5; D is unclear. This CDR3 comprises 13 residues. CDR1 and CDR2 from the germline V gene are LNHDA and SQIVND (reference sequence). Deletions cut 2 bases from V and 5 bases from J, with 9 bases between. As DNA, the CDR3 is TGTGCCAGTAGTATAATGGCGGCGGAGACCCAGTACTTC. Residues: CASSIMAAETQYF.

J is TRBJ2-7 and V is TRBV19; weak D call: TRBD1 (6 bases). The CDR3 totals 14 residues. V lost 5 bases, J lost 3 bases, and 14 bases lay in between. Germline values: CDR1 LNHDA, CDR2 SQIVND (reference sequence). The CDR3 reads CASSPTGVRYEQYF. The CDR3 DNA is TGTGCCAGTAGTCCGACAGGAGTGCGCTACGAGCAGTACTTC.

This clonotype showed up many times. The chain couples TRBV15 to TRBJ2-2, with a possible D match to TRBD2 (6 bases). The CDR3 contains 14 residues. Trimming removed 5 bases from V and 7 bases from J, with 14 bases in between. The germline CDR1 and CDR2 sequences are LNHNV and YYDKDF (reference sequence). CDR3 nucleotides: TGTGCCACCAGCCCGACTAGAGCCCACGGGGAGCTGTTTTTT. Translating gives CATSPTRAHGELFF. Supplemented by reference TRBV15 and TRBJ2-2, the full variable domain reads DAMVIQNPRYQVTQFGKPVTLSCSQTLNHNVMYWYQQKSSQAPKLLFHYYDKDFNNEADTPDNFQSRRPNTSFCFLDIRSPGLGDTAMYLCATSPTRAHGELFFGEGSRLTVL.

This chain links TRBV15 with TRBJ2-3, with a tentative D call TRBD2 (6 bases). Trimming took off 3 bases at V and 4 bases at J, with 8 bases between the two ends. This CDR3 has 13 amino acids. CDR1 and CDR2 (germline): LNHNV, YYDKDF (reference sequence). The CDR3 is CATSSGTSDTQYF. CDR3 DNA sequence: TGTGCCACCAGCAGCGGGACTTCAGATACGCAGTATTTT.

This clonotype was picked up a small number of times. The J gene is TRBJ2-3, the V gene TRBV7-8; 10 nucleotides match TRBD1. In germline, CDR1 is SGHVS, CDR2 FQNEAQ. The CDR3 loop spans 18 amino acids. V dropped 3 bases and J dropped 3; count of bases not matched to a gene: 12. The CDR3 sequence: CASSFKTGGQSGTDTQYF. The CDR3 DNA follows: TGTGCCAGCAGCTTCAAGACAGGGGGCCAAAGTGGGACAGATACGCAGTATTTT.

In this sample, this clonotype turned up many times. The chain couples TRBV28 to TRBJ1-3; D perhaps matches TRBD1 (5 bases). CDR1 is MDHEN and CDR2 is SYDVKM in the germline V gene. CDR3 length equals 16 residues. Trimming took off 6 bases at V and 1 base at J, with 16 bases between the two ends. Written as DNA, the CDR3 is TGTGCCAGCAGCGGGGGACCATCCGGGTCTGGAAACACCATATATTTT. It specifies CASSGGPSGSGNTIYF.

The table lists this clonotype with a few counts. This sequence joins TRBV7-9 and TRBJ2-5, with 7 positions matching TRBD1. The length of the CDR3 is 14 residues. V dropped 0 bases and J dropped 5; count of bases not matched to a gene: 3. Germline CDR1 and CDR2: SEHNR and FQNEAQ (reference sequence). DNA of the CDR3: TGTGCCAGCAGCTTAGCGAGAGGGGGCGAGACCCAGTACTTC. It translates to CASSLARGGETQYF.

V is TRBV11-2 and J is TRBJ2-3; 7 nucleotides line up with TRBD2. CDR1 and CDR2 (germline): SGHAT, FQNNGV. The length of the CDR3 is 12 residues. Unmatched junction bases numbered 6, after V lost 1 base and J lost 14 bases. This CDR3 reads CASSLGLAGMYF. The CDR3 nucleotides read TGTGCCAGCAGCTTAGGACTAGCAGGGATGTATTTT.

This clonotype came up a few times. J is TRBJ2-7 and V is TRBV5-8; D is uncertain. Per the germline V gene, CDR1 is SGHTS and CDR2 is YDEGEE. The V end was cut by 2 bases, the J end by 2 bases, with 11 bases between. The CDR3 extends over 14 amino acids. CDR3 region: CASSFLVSTYEQYF. The CDR3 nucleotides read TGTGCCAGCAGCTTTCTGGTCTCGACCTACGAGCAGTACTTC.

This chain joins TRBV20-1 and TRBJ1-2; D gene uncertain. Germline lookup yields CDR1 DFQATT and CDR2 SNEGSKA (reference sequence). This CDR3 contains 13 residues. V dropped 6 bases and J dropped 5 bases, with 16 bases sitting between them. The CDR3 region is CSARLGEAYGYTF. DNA for the CDR3: TGCAGTGCGAGACTCGGGGAAGCATATGGCTACACCTTC.

This clonotype was seen at least ten times. The CDR3 region has the DNA TGTGCCACCAGTGCCCGCACAGGGGGCGATACGCAGTATTTT. This translates into CATSARTGGDTQYF. V usage is TRBV24-1 and J usage is TRBJ2-3; 9 positions match TRBD1. The trim removed 5 bases at V and 6 bases at J, leaving 5 bases unmatched. Germline V gene sequence: CDR1 KGHDR, CDR2 SFDVKD. CDR3 length equals 14 residues.

This clonotype was recorded a few times. V and J are TRBV7-3 and TRBJ2-1; D call uncertain. This CDR3 has 14 residues. Germline CDR1 is SGHTA and CDR2 is FQGTGA. Trimming took 5 bases from V and 2 from J, leaving 10 bases between them. CDR3 region: CASSPPFAYNEQFF. The CDR3 DNA sequence: TGTGCCAGCAGCCCCCCATTTGCCTACAATGAGCAGTTCTTC.

This clonotype was picked up many times. V usage is TRBV18 and J usage is TRBJ2-5; no firm D call. Germline V CDR1 and CDR2: KGHSH, LQKENI. The CDR3 spans 12 residues. Trimming pared 0 bases from V and 5 bases from J, leaving 4 bases between. CDR3 sequence reads: CASSPPGETQYF. CDR3 nucleotides: TGTGCCAGCTCACCACCGGGGGAGACCCAGTACTTC.

The rearrangement uses TRBV20-1 and TRBJ2-1; 11 bases agree with TRBD2. CDR1 and CDR2 (germline): DFQATT, SNEGSKA (reference sequence). The length of the CDR3 is 17 residues. The V and J ends lost 3 bases and 4 bases, in that order; junction bases with no gene match: 11. The CDR3 sequence is CSARDLAGGSVYNEQFF. The CDR3 nucleotides read TGCAGTGCTAGGGATCTAGCGGGAGGTTCGGTATACAATGAGCAGTTCTTC.

This clonotype was recorded a few times. This sequence joins TRBV20-1 and TRBJ1-1, with 10 bases identical to TRBD1. Per germline, CDR1 DFQATT and CDR2 SNEGSKA (reference sequence). CDR3 length equals 15 residues. The junction had 13 bases not matched to a gene; V was cut back by 6 bases and J by 6 bases. Here the CDR3 DNA reads TGCAGTGCCGGTGGGGCGGGACAGGGGCGGGCTGAAGCTTTCTTT. The encoded protein is CSAGGAGQGRAEAFF.

V and J are TRBV7-9 and TRBJ2-1; D is tentatively TRBD1 or TRBD2 (5 bases each). CDR3 length: 13 amino acids. CDR1 and CDR2 from the germline V gene are SEHNR and FQNEAQ (reference sequence). V was pared by 5 bases and J by 8 bases, with 13 bases between. The CDR3 here is CASSPGTRYEQFF. CDR3 nucleotides: TGTGCCAGCAGCCCGGGGACGCGGTATGAGCAGTTCTTC.

This clonotype was picked up a small number of times. The J gene is TRBJ2-7, the V gene TRBV29-1; 8 nucleotides match TRBD1. The length of the CDR3 is 15 residues. From germline, CDR1 is SQVTM and CDR2 ANQGSEA. With V trimmed by 5 bases and J by 3 bases, 12 bases remained unmatched. The CDR3 DNA sequence: TGCAGCGTTCGACCCGGGACAGGATGGATCTACGAGCAGTACTTC. Translated: CSVRPGTGWIYEQYF.

This chain joins TRBV4-2 and TRBJ2-1; 7 bases match TRBD2. Germline loops: CDR1 LGHNA, CDR2 YNFKEQ. Trimming at V came to 1 base and at J to 4 bases, leaving 10 bases not matched to a gene. This CDR3 region has 17 residues. The CDR3: CASSQVSASGVYNEQFF. The CDR3 coding sequence is TGTGCCAGCAGCCAAGTCTCGGCTAGCGGAGTTTACAATGAGCAGTTCTTC.

V gene TRBV7-3 combines with J gene TRBJ1-6, with D perhaps matching TRBD1 (5 bases). The V gene's germline CDR1 is SGHTA and CDR2 FQGTGA. The V gene lost 1 base and the J gene lost 6 bases, with 10 bases spanning the gap. This CDR3 spans 15 amino acids. CDR3 sequence: CASSLMGTVNSPLHF. Here the CDR3 DNA reads TGTGCCAGCAGCTTAATGGGGACGGTTAATTCACCCCTCCACTTT. Full variable domain (rest looked up from reference TRBV7-3 and TRBJ1-6): GAGVSQTPSNKVTEKGKYVELRCDPISGHTALYWYRQSLGQGPEFLIYFQGTGAADDSGLPNDRFFAVRPEGSVSTLKIQRTERGDSAVYLCASSLMGTVNSPLHFGNGTRLTVT.

There are many counts of this clonotype. The chain links TRBV7-2 to TRBJ2-7; TRBD1 matches at 8 bases. The CDR3 is 15 residues long. V lost 0 bases to trimming and J lost 5 bases; unmatched junction nucleotides: 6. Germline-derived CDR1 and CDR2 are SGHTA and FQGNSA. This CDR3 is CASSLAGRGLHEQYF. The DNA of the CDR3 is TGTGCCAGCAGCTTAGCGGGCAGGGGGCTCCACGAGCAGTACTTC.

The sample holds a few counts of this clonotype. The chain employs TRBV29-1 and TRBJ2-7; 10 positions match TRBD1. J was trimmed by 7 bases and V by 6 bases; bases with no gene match: 12. Per germline, CDR1 SQVTM and CDR2 ANQGSEA. The CDR3 consists of 14 residues. The CDR3 region has the DNA TGCAGCGTCGCCCGGGACAGGGGACCGGGGGAGCAGTACTTC. This gives the protein CSVARDRGPGEQYF.